This T cell receptor (beta chain) was observed in a study of spatial heterogeneity in lung cancer. Study-wide context: The authors sequenced available follow-up PBMC samples, taken a median of about two years after resection.

Every cDNA TCR molecule received its own unique molecular identifier. MiXCR, applied by TCRdb to the 5' RACE reads, yields one record per CDR3 protein. Found here are some 120,000 distinct CDR3 sequences, 9% to 15% of them singletons; the top ten hold roughly 17%. Time point in this sample: blood at routine non-recurrence follow-up after resection. Unsorted whole RNA samples from tumor, nontumor lung or frozen PBMC were sequenced. In germline, CDR1 is DFQATT, CDR2 SNEGSKA (reference sequence). This CDR3 region has 13 residues. V was clipped by 6 bases and J by 1 base; unmatched bases: 5. This clonotype was detected a few times.

The sample was PBMCs, taken at follow-up. V and J are TRBV20-1 and TRBJ2-7; 8 bases match TRBD1. This receptor was obtained from a male donor with early-stage non-small cell lung cancer. This CDR3 is CSAGQGLSYEQYF. DNA of the CDR3: TGCAGTGCCGGACAGGGCTTATCCTACGAGCAGTACTTC.